The 29 T cell receptor beta chains presented below share a single source sample, sequenced in a study of cytomegalovirus exposure and HLA in healthy donors. PCR was performed using 60 Vbeta and 13 Jbeta primers. Clones were read by immunoSEQ multiplex PCR, and TCRdb kept only the in-frame ones, dropping some. The table records 180,000 or so clones, approximately 71% of them present only once. Sequencing input: PBMCs. The source of these receptors is a woman between 40 and 55 years old in good health and CMV-seropositive.

The chain has TRBV19 and TRBJ2-4, with 7 bases matching TRBD1. The CDR3 extends over 16 amino acids. J was trimmed by 0 bases and V by 6 bases; bases with no gene match: 8. The V gene's germline CDR1 is LNHDA and CDR2 SQIVND (reference sequence). For the CDR3, the DNA is TGTGCCAGTAGGACTACAGGGGCCCTAGCCAAAAACATTCAGTACTTC. Residues: CASRTTGALAKNIQYF.

This clone came up once. The V and J genes are TRBV7-8 and TRBJ2-3; 7 nucleotides line up with TRBD1. Trimming cost V 5 bases and J 12 bases; bases outside gene matches: 17. Germline V lookup: CDR1 SGHVS, CDR2 FQNEAQ. The length of the CDR3 is 15 residues. The CDR3 reads CASSPFGETGPSQYF. CDR3 nucleotides: TGTGCCAGCAGCCCGTTCGGCGAGACAGGGCCCTCTCAGTATTTT.

The chain joins TRBV9 to TRBJ2-5; 7 nucleotides line up with TRBD2. The last part of the DNA fits TRBJ2-7 better; the J call may be wrong. Per germline, CDR1 SGDLS and CDR2 YYNGEE. The CDR3 covers 14 residues. CDR3 amino acids: CASSVESGAYEQYF. CDR3 bases: TGTGCCAGCAGCGTAGAAAGCGGGGCCTACGAGCAGTACTTC.

This clone was observed once. This rearrangement joins TRBV4-1 to TRBJ2-5; a possible D gene is TRBD2 (6 bases). The J call is uncertain, as TRBJ2-7 better fits the DNA end. CDR1 is MGHRA, CDR2 YSYEKL, per germline. The CDR3 length is 17 residues. The CDR3 DNA follows: TGCGCCAGCAGCCCCCTGGAGGGTGCACAGTCCTCCTACGAGCAGTACTTC. Its protein is CASSPLEGAQSSYEQYF.

The V gene is TRBV10-3, the J gene TRBJ2-2; D perhaps matches TRBD1 (7 bases). Trimming took off 4 bases at V and 3 bases at J, with 18 bases between the two ends. The length of the CDR3 is 17 residues. The germline V gene has CDR1 ENHRY and CDR2 SYGVKD. CDR3 amino acids: CAISGGERDSHTGELFF. The CDR3, as DNA: TGTGCCATCAGTGGGGGGGAGAGGGACAGCCACACCGGGGAGCTGTTTTTT.

This clone was detected a few times. The chain recombines TRBV7-6 with TRBJ2-5, with 9 bases identical to TRBD1. Unmatched junction bases numbered 11, after V lost 4 bases and J lost 5 bases. The germline V gene encodes CDR1 SGHVS and CDR2 FNYEAQ. The CDR3 loop spans 16 amino acids. The CDR3 spells CASSYPTGGFRETQYF. CDR3 sequence (DNA): TGTGCCAGCAGCTACCCGACAGGGGGGTTTAGGGAGACCCAGTACTTC.

The chain is built from TRBV7-2 and TRBJ2-2; no firm D call. Germline CDR1 reads SGHTA; CDR2 reads FQGNSA. V was trimmed by 0 bases and J by 6 bases, leaving 5 bases between them. The CDR3 totals 13 residues. CDR3 in amino acids: CASSLARSGELFF. The CDR3 DNA follows: TGTGCCAGCAGCTTAGCCAGGTCCGGGGAGCTGTTTTTT.

Here the CDR3 reads CASSPVGTGVRSYEQYF. CDR3 DNA sequence: TGTGCCAGCAGCCCGGTGGGGACAGGGGTTAGGTCCTACGAGCAGTACTTC. The chain recombines TRBV25-1 with TRBJ2-7; 10 bases map to TRBD1. This CDR3 has 17 residues. Germline V gives CDR1 MGHDK, CDR2 SYGVNS. V lost 6 bases, J lost 1 base, and 12 bases stayed unmatched.

The rearrangement links TRBV5-1 to TRBJ1-1; 8 positions match TRBD1. CDR3 length: 15 amino acids. V shed 0 bases and J 3 bases; nucleotides not matched to a gene: 4. CDR1 SGHRS and CDR2 YFSETQ come from the germline V gene. The CDR3 loop is CASSLAGQGYTEAFF. CDR3 DNA sequence: TGCGCCAGCAGCTTGGCTGGACAGGGTTACACTGAAGCTTTCTTT.

CDR3 nucleotide sequence: TGTGCCAGCAGCCTCGGACTAGCGGGCAATACGCAGTATTTT. Its protein product is CASSLGLAGNTQYF. The chain has TRBV7-2 and TRBJ2-3; 11 positions match TRBD2. Trimming removed 5 bases from V and 7 bases from J; junction bases left unmatched: 5. From germline, CDR1 is SGHTA and CDR2 FQGNSA. This CDR3 comprises 14 residues.

Only a few counts were recorded for this clone. The chain has TRBV28 and TRBJ2-7; 8 bases align to TRBD1. CDR1 and CDR2 from the germline V gene are MDHEN and SYDVKM. V shed 8 bases, J shed 2 bases, and the junction held 5 bases outside the gene matches. This CDR3 contains 13 residues. The chain's CDR3 is CASGRGQTYEQYF. CDR3 bases: TGTGCCAGCGGCAGGGGGCAGACCTACGAGCAGTACTTC.

This chain links TRBV5-4 with TRBJ1-2, with 7 bases fitting TRBD1. Trimming cost V 4 bases and J 7 bases; bases outside gene matches: 16. The germline gives CDR1 SGHNT, CDR2 YYREEE (reference sequence). The CDR3 runs to 16 residues. CDR3 residues: CASSPGTEGTWSGYTF. In DNA form, the CDR3 reads TGTGCCAGCAGCCCGGGGACAGAGGGGACTTGGTCTGGCTACACCTTC.

DNA for the CDR3: TGTGCCAGCAGTTTCAGGGGACTAGCGGTAAAAAGCACAGATACGCAGTATTTT. Amino acid sequence: CASSFRGLAVKSTDTQYF. The chain has TRBV28 and TRBJ2-3, with 11 bases lining up with TRBD2. The CDR3 covers 18 residues. CDR1 and CDR2 (germline): MDHEN, SYDVKM. J lost 0 bases, V lost 3 bases, and 8 bases had no gene match.

J is TRBJ1-5 and V is TRBV9; D may be TRBD1 (5 bases). Trimming left V 1 base short and J 2 bases short, with 13 bases between. Germline CDR1 SGDLS, CDR2 YYNGEE. CDR3 length equals 16 residues. As DNA, the CDR3 is TGTGCCAGCAGCGTATTCCACTCAGGGTGCAATCAGCCCCAGCATTTT. This gives the protein CASSVFHSGCNQPQHF.

The V and J genes are TRBV7-9 and TRBJ2-7; D may be TRBD2 (6 bases). In germline, CDR1 is SEHNR, CDR2 FQNEAQ (reference sequence). The ends were cut back, 2 bases at V and 2 bases at J, with 13 bases in the middle. The CDR3 has 15 amino acids. The CDR3 region is CASSLIAGKAYEQYF. As DNA, the CDR3 is TGTGCCAGCAGCTTAATTGCGGGAAAGGCCTACGAGCAGTACTTC. Full variable domain (missing parts from reference TRBV7-9 and TRBJ2-7): DTGVSQNPRHKITKRGQNVTFRCDPISEHNRLYWYRQTLGQGPEFLTYFQNEAQLEKSRLLSDRFSAERPKGSFSTLEIQRTEQGDSAMYLCASSLIAGKAYEQYFGPGTRLTVT.

The chain employs TRBV10-3 and TRBJ2-7; 7 positions match TRBD1. The germline V gene has CDR1 ENHRY and CDR2 SYGVKD. This CDR3 has 12 amino acids. V lost 4 bases, J lost 3 bases, and 0 bases stayed unmatched. CDR3: CAISGDSYEQYF. The CDR3 nucleotides read TGTGCCATCAGTGGGGACAGCTACGAGCAGTACTTC.

V is TRBV4-2 and J is TRBJ2-1, with a tentative D call TRBD1 (5 bases). V lost 8 bases and J lost 5, with 13 bases in between. The CDR3 is 13 residues long. Germline CDR1 and CDR2: LGHNA and YNFKEQ. The CDR3 loop is CASGASLNNEQFF. CDR3 DNA sequence: TGTGCCAGCGGGGCCTCACTAAACAATGAGCAGTTCTTC.

The chain links TRBV28 to TRBJ2-1; D gene uncertain. CDR3 length: 15 residues. V lost 6 bases, J lost 2 bases, and 14 bases lay in between. Germline V gives CDR1 MDHEN, CDR2 SYDVKM. The CDR3 nucleotides read TGTGCCAGCAGACCTCTTCGGGTAGCCTACAATGAGCAGTTCTTC. Its protein is CASRPLRVAYNEQFF.

This rearrangement joins TRBV29-1 to TRBJ2-3, with D possibly being TRBD2 (7 bases). The CDR3 loop spans 13 amino acids. Germline V gene data show CDR1 as SQVTM and CDR2 as ANQGSEA. The ends were cut back, 4 bases at V and 5 bases at J, with 13 bases in the middle. The CDR3 bases are TGCAGCGTTGGGGAGGGGGGAGGAGATACGCAGTATTTT. It encodes CSVGEGGGDTQYF.

The genes are TRBV28 and TRBJ2-3; 10 bases line up with TRBD2. V shed 7 bases and J 7 bases; nucleotides not matched to a gene: 11. The CDR3 contains 15 residues. The V gene's germline CDR1 is MDHEN and CDR2 SYDVKM. In DNA, the CDR3 is TGTGCCAGCACTCCACCCGGGACTAGCGAACATACGCAGTATTTT. It specifies CASTPPGTSEHTQYF.

The chain employs TRBV28 and TRBJ1-3; TRBD1 agrees at 7 bases. This CDR3 is built from 15 residues. J was trimmed by 4 bases and V by 6 bases; bases with no gene match: 9. The germline V gene encodes CDR1 MDHEN and CDR2 SYDVKM. The CDR3 region is CASREEGARGNTIYF. The CDR3 DNA is TGTGCCAGCAGGGAGGAGGGGGCGAGAGGAAACACCATATATTTT.

This chain uses TRBV2 with TRBJ1-5, with a possible D match to TRBD1 (6 bases). The CDR3 sequence is 13 residues long. Trimming cost V 10 bases and J 7 bases, with 17 bases left between them. Germline V gene data show CDR1 as SNHLY and CDR2 as FYNNEI. The CDR3 region has the DNA TGTGCCACCAGCCAGACAGGTCAACAGCCCCAGCATTTT. Encoded protein: CATSQTGQQPQHF. The entire variable domain, with the rest obtained from reference TRBV2 and TRBJ1-5, is as follows: EPEVTQTPSHQVTQMGQEVILRCVPISNHLYFYWYRQILGQKVEFLVSFYNNEISEKSEIFDDQFSVERPDGSNFTLKIRSTKLEDSAMYFCATSQTGQQPQHFGDGTRLSIL.

Here the CDR3 reads CASSPGEGETQYF. In DNA form, the CDR3 reads TGCGCCAGCAGTCCGGGGGAGGGTGAGACCCAGTACTTC. The rearrangement uses TRBV5-1 and TRBJ2-5; the match to TRBD2 covers 7 bases. Germline CDR1 SGHRS, CDR2 YFSETQ. The V and J ends lost 5 bases and 5 bases, in that order; junction bases with no gene match: 6. The CDR3 covers 13 residues.

The rearrangement links TRBV28 to TRBJ2-5, with a weak D call TRBD2 (6 bases). CDR1 is MDHEN and CDR2 is SYDVKM in the germline V gene. Trimming took off 1 base at V and 5 bases at J, with 11 bases between the two ends. This CDR3 contains 14 residues. This chain's CDR3 is CASSLFGREETQYF. CDR3 DNA: TGTGCCAGCAGTTTATTCGGGAGAGAGGAGACCCAGTACTTC.

The rearrangement joins TRBV21-1 to TRBJ2-7; TRBD2, the table's D call, was not compared with the DNA. TRBV21-1 has pseudogene status. CDR3 size: 12 residues. CDR3 sequence: CASCLNSYEQYF. CDR3 coding DNA: TGTGCCAGCTGTCTAAACTCCTACGAGCAGTACTTC.

This chain joins TRBV9 and TRBJ1-3, with TRBD1 matching 7 bases. In germline, CDR1 is SGDLS, CDR2 YYNGEE. The length of the CDR3 is 15 residues. The junction had 7 bases not matched to a gene; V was cut back by 3 bases and J by 4 bases. The CDR3 reads CASSAATGPGNTIYF. The CDR3 DNA reads as TGTGCCAGCAGCGCCGCGACAGGGCCAGGAAACACCATATATTTT. The full variable domain, completed using reference TRBV9 and TRBJ1-3, is DSGVTQTPKHLITATGQRVTLRCSPRSGDLSVYWYQQSLDQGLQFLIQYYNGEERAKGNILERFSAQQFPDLHSELNLSSLELGDSALYFCASSAATGPGNTIYFGEGSWLTVV.

V is TRBV9 and J is TRBJ1-1; maybe TRBD1 (5 bases). V gave up 0 bases and J gave up 4 bases, with 13 bases separating them. Germline lookup yields CDR1 SGDLS and CDR2 YYNGEE. The CDR3 runs to 15 residues. The CDR3 coding sequence is TGTGCCAGCAGCGTAGGGGAGGGGCGGGTCACTGAAGCTTTCTTT. Protein: CASSVGEGRVTEAFF.

This clone was detected only once. Written as DNA, the CDR3 is TGTGCCAGTGGAAGAGCGGAGCTGTCCTACGAGCAGTACTTC. Translation gives CASGRAELSYEQYF. This chain links TRBV2 with TRBJ2-5, with a tentative D call TRBD2 (5 bases). The J call is uncertain, as TRBJ2-7 better fits the DNA end. This CDR3 comprises 14 residues. Germline-derived CDR1 and CDR2 are SNHLY and FYNNEI.

This clone has just a few counts. The V and J genes are TRBV27 and TRBJ2-5; TRBD1 is a possible D gene (6 bases). Germline V gene lookup returns CDR1 MNHEY and CDR2 SMNVEV (reference sequence). Trimming took 1 base from V and 5 from J, leaving 11 bases between them. The CDR3 spans 14 residues. The CDR3, as DNA: TGTGCCAGCAGTTTATTTGCAGGGGAGGAGACCCAGTACTTC. Protein product: CASSLFAGEETQYF.